What follows are 30 T cell receptor beta chains derived from one specimen sequenced in a study of human T cells and chemical hapten exposure. Time point defined: patch test 3, about 24 weeks after DPC sensitization. The treatment here: therapeutic diphenylcyclopropenone sensitization with weekly scalp DPC. TCRdb re-derived calls from the RACE reads in MiXCR, one entry per CDR3 protein. The top ten clones hold about 2.9% of a sample with 100,000 or so distinct CDR3 sequences, less than 40% of them seen once. Sequences were derived from whole blood, sampled in connection with sensitization to the hapten diphenylcyclopropenone (DPC). All receptors come from a man in his forties with alopecia areata. Some clones in this sample may be carry-over from other donors' samples.

In this sample, this clonotype turned up a few times. The rearrangement joins TRBV20-1 to TRBJ2-3, with 7 positions matching TRBD1. Trimming cost V 2 bases and J 4 bases; bases outside gene matches: 6. The CDR3 consists of 14 residues. Germline V gene sequence: CDR1 DFQATT, CDR2 SNEGSKA (reference sequence). CDR3 protein: CSARPGQLSDTQYF. The CDR3 DNA reads TGCAGTGCTAGACCGGGACAGCTTTCAGATACGCAGTATTTT.

There are a few counts of this clonotype. This chain connects TRBV21-1 to TRBJ2-7; no check of the table's D call, TRBD1, against the DNA was made. TRBV21-1 is marked as a pseudogene. This CDR3 is built from 19 residues. The CDR3 spells CASSKAKLSDRFSSYEQYV. The CDR3 DNA follows: TGTGCCAGCAGCAAAGCGAAGCTGTCAGACAGGTTTAGCTCCTACGAGCAGTACGTC.

The V gene is TRBV29-1, the J gene TRBJ2-7; tentative D call: TRBD1 (5 bases). The germline CDR1 and CDR2 sequences are SQVTM and ANQGSEA. The CDR3 has 15 amino acids. Trimming removed 1 base from V and 2 bases from J, with 15 bases in between. DNA for the CDR3: TGCAGCGTTGAAGGGGTATGGCAGGGCCCCTACGAGCAGTACTTC. Protein: CSVEGVWQGPYEQYF.

In its sample, this clonotype was seen a few times. The rearrangement links TRBV27 to TRBJ1-6; unclear D gene. This CDR3 region has 16 residues. Germline values: CDR1 MNHEY, CDR2 SMNVEV (reference sequence). V was clipped by 4 bases and J by 7 bases, with 17 bases between them. CDR3 nucleotides: TGTGCCAGCAGTTCTAGGACGCCACAGTCCAATTCACCCCTCCACTTT. Its protein is CASSSRTPQSNSPLHF.

V is TRBV10-3 and J is TRBJ2-5, with D maybe TRBD2 (7 bases). This CDR3 spans 14 amino acids. V lost 6 bases, J lost 2 bases, and 13 bases lay in between. Germline CDR1 ENHRY, CDR2 SYGVKD. Written as DNA, the CDR3 is TGTGCCATCAGGGGGGGGACACAACAAGAGACCCAGTACTTC. It is translated as CAIRGGTQQETQYF.

There are a few counts of this clonotype. This chain connects TRBV5-6 to TRBJ1-1; the match to TRBD1 covers 7 bases. CDR3 length: 15 residues. Germline CDR1 and CDR2: SGHDT and YYEEEE. Losses at the gene ends were 4 bases for V and 5 bases for J; bases not matched to a gene: 11. CDR3 in amino acids: CASSLRSAGGTEAFF. The CDR3, as DNA: TGTGCCAGCAGCCTAAGATCCGCAGGGGGGACTGAAGCTTTCTTT.

The table lists this clonotype with a few counts. This chain uses TRBV29-1 with TRBJ2-3; 9 bases agree with TRBD2. V trimming: 3 bases; J trimming: 1 base; junction bases outside the gene matches: 5. Germline loops: CDR1 SQVTM, CDR2 ANQGSEA. The CDR3 consists of 15 residues. Here the CDR3 DNA reads TGCAGCGTTGAGGGAATAGCGGGAGGCACAGATACGCAGTATTTT. The encoded protein is CSVEGIAGGTDTQYF.

This chain links TRBV12-3 or TRBV12-4 with TRBJ1-3; D possibly corresponds to TRBD1 (5 bases). V shed 1 base and J shed 1 base, with 11 bases lying between them. The CDR3 length is 16 residues. The DNA of the CDR3 is TGTGCCAGCAGTTTAGGGCAGGGAGATTCTGGAAACACCATATATTTT. The encoded protein is CASSLGQGDSGNTIYF.

This clonotype turned up a few times. This rearrangement joins TRBV7-9 to TRBJ2-1; 9 nucleotides match TRBD2. CDR1 and CDR2 (germline): SEHNR, FQNEAQ (reference sequence). This CDR3 is 18 amino acids long. V was pared by 1 base and J by 7 bases, with 14 bases of the junction left unmatched. The CDR3 here is CASSLGFLAGDIRNEQFF. DNA of the CDR3: TGTGCCAGCAGCTTAGGCTTTTTAGCGGGAGATATTCGGAATGAGCAGTTCTTC.

The chain combines TRBV6-1 with TRBJ2-7; TRBD2 aligns across 7 bases. The CDR3 runs to 16 residues. The V segment lost 1 base and the J segment 2 bases; nucleotides outside the gene matches: 8. Germline CDR1 and CDR2: MNHNS and SASEGT. In DNA form, the CDR3 reads TGTGCCAGCAGTGAAGTCCTCCTAGCGGATACCTACGAGCAGTACTTC. As protein: CASSEVLLADTYEQYF.

This clonotype was observed a handful of times. The rearrangement links TRBV6-2 or TRBV6-3 to TRBJ1-1; 7 bases map to TRBD1. V lost 0 bases and J lost 5; bases outside the gene matches: 6. Looked up from germline, CDR1 is MNHEY and CDR2 is SVGEGT. The CDR3 is 15 residues long. CDR3 sequence (DNA): TGTGCCAGCAGTTACTCAGGGGGCAAAGGGACTGAAGCTTTCTTT. Translated, it gives CASSYSGGKGTEAFF.

The chain joins TRBV12-3 or TRBV12-4 to TRBJ1-5; the D is unclear. This CDR3 contains 13 residues. The V and J ends lost 5 bases and 4 bases respectively, with 9 bases between them. The CDR3 sequence: CASSLGRNQPQHF. In DNA, the CDR3 is TGTGCCAGCAGTCTTGGACGGAATCAGCCCCAGCATTTT.

This clonotype was found a few times. J is TRBJ2-5 and V is TRBV12-3 or TRBV12-4; 11 nucleotides line up with TRBD2. J gave up 7 bases and V 8 bases, and 21 bases lay outside the gene matches. The CDR3 covers 18 residues. CDR3 sequence: CASGYSGRALGVGGTQYF. DNA for the CDR3: TGTGCCAGCGGATATAGCGGGAGGGCTCTCGGGGTCGGTGGGACCCAGTACTTC.

Only a few counts were recorded for this clonotype. The rearrangement uses TRBV5-4 and TRBJ2-5; D is uncertain. CDR1 and CDR2 from the germline V gene are SGHNT and YYREEE (reference sequence). The CDR3 loop spans 15 amino acids. V was pared by 0 bases and J by 1 base, with 10 bases between. CDR3 coding DNA: TGTGCCAGCAGCTTGGGAGGACGTCTCCAAGAGACCCAGTACTTC. Translated, it gives CASSLGGRLQETQYF. Combining the CDR3 with reference TRBV5-4 and TRBJ2-5 gives the whole variable domain ETGVTQSPTHLIKTRGQQVTLRCSSQSGHNTVSWYQQALGQGPQFIFQYYREEENGRGNFPPRFSGLQFPNYSSELNVNALELDDSALYLCASSLGGRLQETQYFGPGTRLLVL.

This clonotype was detected a few times. The chain carries TRBV18 and TRBJ2-7; 10 nucleotides align to TRBD2. CDR1 is KGHSH, CDR2 LQKENI, per germline. V was pared by 1 base and J by 6 bases, with 0 bases of the junction left unmatched. The CDR3 consists of 13 residues. CDR3 residues: CASSPLAGGEQYV. The CDR3 DNA follows: TGTGCCAGCTCACCACTAGCGGGAGGCGAGCAGTACGTC.

This chain joins TRBV29-1 and TRBJ1-1; D uncertain. Germline-derived CDR1 and CDR2 are SQVTM and ANQGSEA. CDR3 size: 12 residues. Between the trimmed V and J ends, which lost 4 bases and 0 bases, there was a span of 6 bases. DNA for the CDR3: TGCAGCGTTGCTCGTGTGAACACTGAAGCTTTCTTT. This codes for CSVARVNTEAFF.

This clonotype appeared a single time. The genes are TRBV18 and TRBJ2-2; D might be TRBD1 or TRBD2, each matching 5 bases. Germline V lookup: CDR1 KGHSH, CDR2 LQKENI. This CDR3 comprises 16 residues. V was pared by 3 bases and J by 5 bases, with 16 bases between. DNA of the CDR3: TGTGCCAGCTCACCGCTCGAGGGCGCAGGGACCGGGGAGCTGTTTTTT. This gives the protein CASSPLEGAGTGELFF.

The J gene is TRBJ2-5, the V gene TRBV9; no clear D. Germline V gene data show CDR1 as SGDLS and CDR2 as YYNGEE. CDR3 length: 14 residues. Trimming left V 4 bases short and J 1 base short, with 11 bases between. The CDR3 here is CASSPTELQETQYF. The CDR3 bases are TGTGCCAGCAGCCCGACGGAGCTCCAAGAGACCCAGTACTTC.

This clonotype was counted a few times. The chain joins TRBV28 to TRBJ2-2; perhaps TRBD1 as D (7 bases). Per germline, CDR1 MDHEN and CDR2 SYDVKM. The CDR3 consists of 14 residues. Trimming removed 6 bases from V and 6 bases from J, with 14 bases in between. The CDR3 DNA follows: TGTGCCAGCAGCCCAGACAGGGAGGCCGGGGAGCTGTTTTTT. It specifies CASSPDREAGELFF.

This sequence joins TRBV12-3 or TRBV12-4 and TRBJ1-3; D is unresolved. V was trimmed by 2 bases and J by 0 bases, leaving 11 bases between them. The CDR3 runs to 16 residues. CDR3 residues: CASSLWIQISGNTIYF. The CDR3 DNA follows: TGTGCCAGCAGTTTATGGATTCAGATCTCTGGAAACACCATATATTTT.

The chain is built from TRBV12-3 or TRBV12-4 and TRBJ2-2; D is undetermined. V shed 5 bases and J shed 5 bases, with 12 bases lying between them. This CDR3 is 14 amino acids long. CDR3 in DNA: TGTGCCAGCAGTCTGGGCCCCGAGACCGGGGAGCTGTTTTTT. Translating gives CASSLGPETGELFF.

This clonotype was detected a few times. The V gene is TRBV7-8, the J gene TRBJ1-6, with D possibly being TRBD1 (6 bases). Trimming cost V 2 bases and J 7 bases, with 15 bases left between them. The CDR3 length is 16 residues. Germline-derived CDR1 and CDR2 are SGHVS and FQNEAQ. Written as DNA, the CDR3 is TGTGCCAGCAGCTTACGCGACCAGGGGAGAAATTCACCCCTCCACTTT. Its protein product is CASSLRDQGRNSPLHF.

The V and J genes are TRBV6-5 and TRBJ1-3; a weak D match, TRBD1 (6 bases). CDR3 size: 15 residues. V lost 0 bases and J 2 bases, leaving 8 bases between the germline ends. CDR1 is MNHEY, CDR2 SVGAGI, per germline. The CDR3 nucleotides are TGTGCCAGCAGTTACTCCTGGACAGCTGGAAACACCATATATTTT. It specifies CASSYSWTAGNTIYF.

There are a few counts of this clonotype. The V gene is TRBV2, the J gene TRBJ1-5, with 8 bases identical to TRBD1. Trimming removed 7 bases from V and 4 bases from J; junction bases left unmatched: 12. The CDR3 extends over 16 amino acids. Germline V lookup: CDR1 SNHLY, CDR2 FYNNEI. The CDR3 loop is CASKEPDRVGNQPQHF. The CDR3 DNA is TGTGCCAGCAAAGAACCGGACAGGGTAGGGAATCAGCCCCAGCATTTT.

This clonotype was seen a single time. The chain is built from TRBV27 and TRBJ2-7; 8 bases are shared with TRBD2. The CDR3 is made up of 14 amino acids. The trim removed 5 bases at V and 1 base at J, leaving 4 bases unmatched. Germline V lookup: CDR1 MNHEY, CDR2 SMNVEV (reference sequence). The CDR3 sequence: CASSRGTSSYEQYF. The CDR3 DNA follows: TGTGCCAGCAGTCGAGGGACTAGTTCCTACGAGCAGTACTTC.

This sequence joins TRBV5-1 and TRBJ2-2; unclear D gene. The germline V gene encodes CDR1 SGHRS and CDR2 YFSETQ. The ends were cut back, 0 bases at V and 3 bases at J, with 6 bases in the middle. The CDR3 spans 14 residues. As DNA, the CDR3 is TGCGCCAGCAGCTTGGTACTGGACACCGGGGAGCTGTTTTTT. Encoded protein: CASSLVLDTGELFF.

This clonotype was counted only a few times. The chain recombines TRBV19 with TRBJ1-5; the D gene is possibly TRBD1 (5 bases). V was shortened by 3 bases and J by 5 bases, with 11 bases between the two germline ends. The CDR3 has 14 residues. Germline V CDR1 and CDR2: LNHDA, SQIVND (reference sequence). CDR3 DNA: TGTGCCAGTAGTATTGCAGGGATCGATCAGCCCCAGCATTTT. This encodes CASSIAGIDQPQHF.

This sequence joins TRBV28 and TRBJ2-7, with 13 bases identical to TRBD2. The CDR3 consists of 16 residues. V trimming: 7 bases; J trimming: 7 bases; junction bases outside the gene matches: 13. Germline V gene lookup returns CDR1 MDHEN and CDR2 SYDVKM. In nucleotides, the CDR3 is TGTGCCAGCAATCCGAACGGTCCGACTAGCGGGAGGGAGCAGTACGTC. It codes for CASNPNGPTSGREQYV.

The CDR3 coding sequence is TGTGCCAGCAGAGGGGACAGGGGCCCCACTAATGAAAAACTGTTTTTT. Encoded protein: CASRGDRGPTNEKLFF. The rearrangement uses TRBV6-5 and TRBJ1-4, with 10 bases identical to TRBD1. The germline gives CDR1 MNHEY, CDR2 SVGAGI. Trimming removed 6 bases from V and 2 bases from J; junction bases left unmatched: 6. This CDR3 contains 16 residues.

The genes are TRBV11-2 and TRBJ2-3, with no clear D. This CDR3 spans 13 amino acids. The V and J ends lost 4 bases and 6 bases respectively, with 11 bases between them. Germline values: CDR1 SGHAT, CDR2 FQNNGV. The CDR3 loop is CASSSVPFDTQYF. Written as DNA, the CDR3 is TGTGCCAGCAGCTCAGTTCCCTTCGATACGCAGTATTTT.